This T cell receptor beta chain is from a study of chemoradiotherapy in HPV16-positive cancers. For the study at large: Candidate HPV-specific T-cell clones and common TCR motifs came from functional assays in a couple of HPV16-positive patients.

Measured with immunoSEQ multiplex PCR; TCRdb has only the in-frame clones, and not every one. The top ten hold about 7% of the sample, which has more than 7,500 clones, around 81% seen once. This clone was picked up one time. Repeated repertoire sampling spanned the course of chemoradiotherapy. The CDR3 extends over 11 amino acids. Trimming took 2 bases from V and 5 from J, leaving 3 bases between them. Germline V lookup: CDR1 SGHAT, CDR2 FQNNGV. This rearrangement joins TRBV11-2 to TRBJ2-5; D ambiguous. Sampling took place from a patient who underwent chemoradiotherapy. This receptor was identified in a human donor with HPV-associated anogenital cancer. This CDR3 is CASSLKETQYF. DNA for the CDR3: TGTGCCAGCAGCTTAAAGGAGACCCAGTACTTC.